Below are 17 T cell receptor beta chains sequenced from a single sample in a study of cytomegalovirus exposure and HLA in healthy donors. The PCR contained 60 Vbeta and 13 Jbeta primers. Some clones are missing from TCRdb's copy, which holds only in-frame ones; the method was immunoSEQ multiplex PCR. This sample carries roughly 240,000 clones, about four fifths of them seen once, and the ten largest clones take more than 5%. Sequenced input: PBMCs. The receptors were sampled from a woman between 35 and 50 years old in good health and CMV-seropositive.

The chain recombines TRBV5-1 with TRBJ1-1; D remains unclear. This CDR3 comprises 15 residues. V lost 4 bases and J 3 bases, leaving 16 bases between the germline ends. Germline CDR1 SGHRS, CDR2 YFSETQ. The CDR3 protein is CASSPAGDGYTEAFF. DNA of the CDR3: TGCGCCAGCAGCCCTGCCGGAGACGGTTACACTGAAGCTTTCTTT.

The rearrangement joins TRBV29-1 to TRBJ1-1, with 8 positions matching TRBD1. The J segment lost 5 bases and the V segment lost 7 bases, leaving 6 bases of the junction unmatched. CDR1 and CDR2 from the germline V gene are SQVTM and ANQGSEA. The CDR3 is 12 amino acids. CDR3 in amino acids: CSAIQGGTEAFF. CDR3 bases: TGCAGCGCTATACAGGGGGGGACTGAAGCTTTCTTT.

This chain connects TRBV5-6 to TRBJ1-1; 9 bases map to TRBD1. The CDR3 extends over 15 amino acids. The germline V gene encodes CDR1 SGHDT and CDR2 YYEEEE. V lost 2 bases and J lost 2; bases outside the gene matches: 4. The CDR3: CASSFGTGGNTEAFF. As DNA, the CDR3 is TGTGCCAGCAGCTTCGGCACAGGGGGCAACACTGAAGCTTTCTTT. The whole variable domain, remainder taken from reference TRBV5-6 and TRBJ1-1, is DAGVTQSPTHLIKTRGQQVTLRCSPKSGHDTVSWYQQALGQGPQFIFQYYEEEERQRGNFPDRFSGHQFPNYSSELNVNALLLGDSALYLCASSFGTGGNTEAFFGQGTRLTVV.

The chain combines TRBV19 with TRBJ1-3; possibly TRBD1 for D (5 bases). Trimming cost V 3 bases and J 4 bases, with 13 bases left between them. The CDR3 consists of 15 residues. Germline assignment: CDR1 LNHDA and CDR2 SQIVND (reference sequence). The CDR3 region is CASSMSIGAGNTIYF. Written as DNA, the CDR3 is TGTGCCAGTAGTATGTCAATAGGGGCCGGAAACACCATATATTTT. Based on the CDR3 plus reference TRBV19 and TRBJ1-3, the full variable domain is DGGITQSPKYLFRKEGQNVTLSCEQNLNHDAMYWYRQDPGQGLRLIYYSQIVNDFQKGDIAEGYSVSREKKESFPLTVTSAQKNPTAFYLCASSMSIGAGNTIYFGEGSWLTVV.

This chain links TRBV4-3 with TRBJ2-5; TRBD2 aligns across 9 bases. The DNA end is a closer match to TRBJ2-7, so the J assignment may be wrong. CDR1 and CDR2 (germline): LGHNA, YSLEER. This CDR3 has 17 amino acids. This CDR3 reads CASSQDFGLAGIYEQYF. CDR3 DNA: TGCGCCAGCAGCCAAGATTTCGGTCTAGCGGGGATCTACGAGCAGTACTTC.

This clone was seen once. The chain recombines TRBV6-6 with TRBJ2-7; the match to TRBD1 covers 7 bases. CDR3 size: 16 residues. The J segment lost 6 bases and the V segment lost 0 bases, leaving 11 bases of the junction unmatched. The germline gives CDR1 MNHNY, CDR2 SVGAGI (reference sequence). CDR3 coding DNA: TGTGCCAGCAGTTACTCGATGGGGGCAGGGGGTAGCGAGCAGTACTTC. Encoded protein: CASSYSMGAGGSEQYF.

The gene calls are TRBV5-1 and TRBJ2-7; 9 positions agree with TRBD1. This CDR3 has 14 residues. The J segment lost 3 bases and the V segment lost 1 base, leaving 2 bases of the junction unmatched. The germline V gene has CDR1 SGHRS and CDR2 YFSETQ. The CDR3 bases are TGCGCCAGCAGCTTGTGGACAGGGGACTACGAGCAGTACTTC. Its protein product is CASSLWTGDYEQYF.

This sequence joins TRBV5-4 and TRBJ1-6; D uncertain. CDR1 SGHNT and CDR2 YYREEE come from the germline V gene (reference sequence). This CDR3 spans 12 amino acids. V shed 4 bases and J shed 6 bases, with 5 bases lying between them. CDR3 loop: CASSPINSPLHF. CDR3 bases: TGTGCCAGCAGCCCAATTAATTCACCCCTCCACTTT. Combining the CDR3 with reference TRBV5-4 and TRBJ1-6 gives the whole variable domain ETGVTQSPTHLIKTRGQQVTLRCSSQSGHNTVSWYQQALGQGPQFIFQYYREEENGRGNFPPRFSGLQFPNYSSELNVNALELDDSALYLCASSPINSPLHFGNGTRLTVT.

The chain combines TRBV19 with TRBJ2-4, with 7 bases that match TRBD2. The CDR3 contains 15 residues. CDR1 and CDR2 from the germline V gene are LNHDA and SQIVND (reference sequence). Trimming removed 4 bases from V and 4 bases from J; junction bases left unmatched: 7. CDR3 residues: CASSTFSGEKNIQYF. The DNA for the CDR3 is TGTGCCAGTAGTACTTTCAGCGGGGAGAAAAACATTCAGTACTTC.

In nucleotides, the CDR3 is TGCAGCGCTCGAGTAGCGGCAAGCTCCTACGAGCAGTACTTC. It encodes CSARVAASSYEQYF. This chain links TRBV29-1 with TRBJ2-5, with a weak D call TRBD2 (6 bases). Matching the DNA end better, TRBJ2-7 makes the J call doubtful. Germline-derived CDR1 and CDR2 are SQVTM and ANQGSEA. CDR3 length equals 14 residues.

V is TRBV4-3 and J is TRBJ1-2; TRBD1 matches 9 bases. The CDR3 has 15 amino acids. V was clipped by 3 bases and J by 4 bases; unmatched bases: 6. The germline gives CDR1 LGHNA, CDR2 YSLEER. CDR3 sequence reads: CASSHTGGHSYGYTF. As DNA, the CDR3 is TGCGCCAGCAGCCACACAGGGGGCCATAGCTATGGCTACACCTTC.

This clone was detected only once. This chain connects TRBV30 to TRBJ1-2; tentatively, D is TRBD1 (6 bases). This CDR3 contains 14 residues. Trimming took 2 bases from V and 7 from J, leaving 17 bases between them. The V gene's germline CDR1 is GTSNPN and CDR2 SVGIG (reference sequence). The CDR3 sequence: CAWSHGGARVGYTF. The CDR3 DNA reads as TGTGCCTGGAGTCACGGGGGGGCGAGGGTTGGCTACACCTTC.

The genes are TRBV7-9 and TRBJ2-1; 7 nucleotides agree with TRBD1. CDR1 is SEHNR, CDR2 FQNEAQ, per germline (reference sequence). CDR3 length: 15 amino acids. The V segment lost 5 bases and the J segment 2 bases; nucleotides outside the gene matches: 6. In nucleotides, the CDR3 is TGTGCCAGCAGCCCAACCGGGACAGCCTACAATGAGCAGTTCTTC. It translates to CASSPTGTAYNEQFF.

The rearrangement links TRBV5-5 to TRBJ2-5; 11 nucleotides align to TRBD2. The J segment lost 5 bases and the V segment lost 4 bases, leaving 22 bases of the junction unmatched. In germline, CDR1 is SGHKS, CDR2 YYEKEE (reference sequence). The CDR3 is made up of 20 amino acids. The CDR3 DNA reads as TGTGCCAGCAGCCCAGGACAGGGGTCGACTACTAGCGGGAGAGGGGAGACCCAGTACTTC. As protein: CASSPGQGSTTSGRGETQYF.

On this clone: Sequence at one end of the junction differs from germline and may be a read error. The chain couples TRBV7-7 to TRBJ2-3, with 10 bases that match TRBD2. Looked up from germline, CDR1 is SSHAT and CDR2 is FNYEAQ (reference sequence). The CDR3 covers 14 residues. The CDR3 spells CASSLGTSADTQYF. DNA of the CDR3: TGTGCTAGCAGCTTGGGGACTAGCGCAGATACGCAGTATTTT.

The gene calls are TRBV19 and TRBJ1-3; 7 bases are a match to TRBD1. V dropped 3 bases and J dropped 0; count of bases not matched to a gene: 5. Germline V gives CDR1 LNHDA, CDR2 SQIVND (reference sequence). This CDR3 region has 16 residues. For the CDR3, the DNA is TGTGCCAGTAGTATCCCGGGACAGCCCTCTGGAAACACCATATATTTT. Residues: CASSIPGQPSGNTIYF.

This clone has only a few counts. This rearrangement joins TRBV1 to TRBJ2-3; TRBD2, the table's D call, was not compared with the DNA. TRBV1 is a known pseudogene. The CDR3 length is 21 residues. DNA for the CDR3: TGCACCAGCAGCATTTTACCGGGAACCAGGTCGATAGAGAGGGATCCAGATACGCAGTATTTT. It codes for CTSSILPGTRSIERDPDTQYF.